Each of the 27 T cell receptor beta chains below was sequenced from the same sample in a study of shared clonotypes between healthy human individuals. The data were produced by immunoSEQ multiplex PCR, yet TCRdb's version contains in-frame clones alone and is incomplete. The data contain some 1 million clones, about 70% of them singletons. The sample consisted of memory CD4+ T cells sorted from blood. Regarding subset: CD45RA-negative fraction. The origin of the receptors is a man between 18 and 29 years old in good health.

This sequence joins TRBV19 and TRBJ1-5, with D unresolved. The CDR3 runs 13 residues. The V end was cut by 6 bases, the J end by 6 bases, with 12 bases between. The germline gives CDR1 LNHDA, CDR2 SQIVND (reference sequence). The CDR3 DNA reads TGTGCCAGTAGCCCCCGGGTTACTCAGCCCCAGCATTTT. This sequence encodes CASSPRVTQPQHF.

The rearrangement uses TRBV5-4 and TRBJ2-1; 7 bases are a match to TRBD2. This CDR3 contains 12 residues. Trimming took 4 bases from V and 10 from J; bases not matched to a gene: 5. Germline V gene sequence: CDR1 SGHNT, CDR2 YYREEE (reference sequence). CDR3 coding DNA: TGTGCCAGCAGCGGGGGACTAAGGGAGCAGTTCTTC. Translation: CASSGGLREQFF.

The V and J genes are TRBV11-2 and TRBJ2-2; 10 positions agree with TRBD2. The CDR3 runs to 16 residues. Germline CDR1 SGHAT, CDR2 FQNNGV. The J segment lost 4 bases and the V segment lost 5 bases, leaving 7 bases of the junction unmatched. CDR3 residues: CASSRGLAGVTGELFF. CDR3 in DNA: TGTGCCAGCAGCAGGGGGCTAGCGGGGGTCACCGGGGAGCTGTTTTTT.

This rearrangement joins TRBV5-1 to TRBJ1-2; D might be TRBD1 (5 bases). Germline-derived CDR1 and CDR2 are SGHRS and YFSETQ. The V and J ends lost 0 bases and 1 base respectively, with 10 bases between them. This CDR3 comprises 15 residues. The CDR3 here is CASSLEGRGNYGYTF. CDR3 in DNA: TGCGCCAGCAGCTTGGAGGGGCGAGGTAACTATGGCTACACCTTC.

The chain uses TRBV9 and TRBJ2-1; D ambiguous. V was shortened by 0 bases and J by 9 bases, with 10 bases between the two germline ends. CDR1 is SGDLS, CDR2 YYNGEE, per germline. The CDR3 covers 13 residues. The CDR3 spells CASSVADFGEQFF. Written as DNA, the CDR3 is TGTGCCAGCAGCGTAGCTGACTTCGGTGAGCAGTTCTTC.

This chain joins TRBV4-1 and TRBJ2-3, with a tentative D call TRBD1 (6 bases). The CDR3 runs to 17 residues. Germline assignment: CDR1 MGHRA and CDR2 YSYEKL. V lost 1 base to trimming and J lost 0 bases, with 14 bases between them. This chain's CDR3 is CASSQGGTRASTDTQYF. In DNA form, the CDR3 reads TGCGCCAGCAGCCAAGGGGGGACAAGAGCTAGCACAGATACGCAGTATTTT.

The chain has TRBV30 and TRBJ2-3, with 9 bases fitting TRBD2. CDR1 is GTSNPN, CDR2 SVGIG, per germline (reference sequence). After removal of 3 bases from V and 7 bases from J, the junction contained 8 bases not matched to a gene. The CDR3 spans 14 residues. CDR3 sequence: CAWSGGGGAYTQYF. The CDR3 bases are TGTGCCTGGAGCGGGGGCGGGGGGGCATATACGCAGTATTTT.

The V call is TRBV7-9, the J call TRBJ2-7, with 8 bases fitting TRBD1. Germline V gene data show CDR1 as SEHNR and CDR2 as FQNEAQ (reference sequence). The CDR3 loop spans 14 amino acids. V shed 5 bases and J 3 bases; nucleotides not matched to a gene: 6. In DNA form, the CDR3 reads TGTGCCAGCAGCAGTCAGGGGGCGGTCTACGAGCAGTACTTC. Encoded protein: CASSSQGAVYEQYF.

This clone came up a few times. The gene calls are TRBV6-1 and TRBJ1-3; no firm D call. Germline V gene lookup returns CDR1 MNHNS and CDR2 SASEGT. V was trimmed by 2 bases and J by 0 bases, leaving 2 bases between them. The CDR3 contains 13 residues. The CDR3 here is CASSEHSGNTIYF. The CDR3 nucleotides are TGTGCCAGCAGTGAACACTCTGGAAACACCATATATTTT.

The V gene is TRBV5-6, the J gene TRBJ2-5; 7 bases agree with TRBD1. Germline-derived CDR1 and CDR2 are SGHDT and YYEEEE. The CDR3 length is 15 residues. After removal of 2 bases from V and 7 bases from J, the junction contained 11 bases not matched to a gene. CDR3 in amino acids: CASSFEGRSGGTQYF. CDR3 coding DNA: TGTGCCAGCAGCTTCGAGGGACGGTCAGGGGGGACCCAGTACTTC.

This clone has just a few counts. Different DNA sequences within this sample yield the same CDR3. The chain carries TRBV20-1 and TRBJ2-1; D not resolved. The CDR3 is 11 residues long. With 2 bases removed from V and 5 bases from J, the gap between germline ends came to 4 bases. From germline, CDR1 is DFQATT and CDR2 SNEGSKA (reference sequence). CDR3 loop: CSARPDNEQFF. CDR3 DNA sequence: TGCAGTGCTAGACCCGACAATGAGCAGTTCTTC.

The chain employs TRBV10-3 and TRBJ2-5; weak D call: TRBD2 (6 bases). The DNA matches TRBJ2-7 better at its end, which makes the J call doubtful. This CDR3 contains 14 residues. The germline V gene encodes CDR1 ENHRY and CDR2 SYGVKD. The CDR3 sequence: CAISSPDYSYEQYF. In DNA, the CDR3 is TGTGCCATCAGTAGTCCGGACTACTCCTACGAGCAGTACTTC.

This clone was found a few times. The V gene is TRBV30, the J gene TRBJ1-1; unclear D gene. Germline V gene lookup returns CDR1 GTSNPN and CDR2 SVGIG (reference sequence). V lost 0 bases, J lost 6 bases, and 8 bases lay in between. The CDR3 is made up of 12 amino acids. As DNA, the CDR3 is TGTGCCTGGAGTGTAAAGAGGGCTGAAGCTTTCTTT. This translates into CAWSVKRAEAFF.

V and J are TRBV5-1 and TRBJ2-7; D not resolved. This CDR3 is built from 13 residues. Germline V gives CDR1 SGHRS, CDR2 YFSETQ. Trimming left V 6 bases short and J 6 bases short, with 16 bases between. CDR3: CASKEVGVFEQYF. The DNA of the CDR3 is TGCGCCAGCAAAGAGGTTGGGGTCTTCGAGCAGTACTTC. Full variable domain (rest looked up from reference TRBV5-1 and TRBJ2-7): KAGVTQTPRYLIKTRGQQVTLSCSPISGHRSVSWYQQTPGQGLQFLFEYFSETQRNKGNFPGRFSGRQFSNSRSEMNVSTLELGDSALYLCASKEVGVFEQYFGPGTRLTVT.

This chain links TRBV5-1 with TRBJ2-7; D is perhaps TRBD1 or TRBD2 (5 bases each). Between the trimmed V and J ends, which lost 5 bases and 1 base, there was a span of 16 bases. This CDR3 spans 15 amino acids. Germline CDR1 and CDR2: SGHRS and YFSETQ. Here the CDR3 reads CASRSGTSTSYEQYF. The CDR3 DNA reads TGCGCCAGCAGGTCCGGGACGAGTACATCCTACGAGCAGTACTTC.

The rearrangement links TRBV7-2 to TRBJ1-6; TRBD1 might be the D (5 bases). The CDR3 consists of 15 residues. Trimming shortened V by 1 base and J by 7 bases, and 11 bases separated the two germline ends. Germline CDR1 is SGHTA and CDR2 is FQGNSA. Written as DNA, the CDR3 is TGTGCCAGCAGCTTAGATCTGGCAGGGAATTCACCCCTCCACTTT. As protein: CASSLDLAGNSPLHF.

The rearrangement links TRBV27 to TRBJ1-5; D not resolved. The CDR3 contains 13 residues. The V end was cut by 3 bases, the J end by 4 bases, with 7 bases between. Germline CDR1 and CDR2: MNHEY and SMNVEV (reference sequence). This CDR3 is CASSLYPNQPQHF. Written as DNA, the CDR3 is TGTGCCAGCAGTTTGTATCCGAATCAGCCCCAGCATTTT.

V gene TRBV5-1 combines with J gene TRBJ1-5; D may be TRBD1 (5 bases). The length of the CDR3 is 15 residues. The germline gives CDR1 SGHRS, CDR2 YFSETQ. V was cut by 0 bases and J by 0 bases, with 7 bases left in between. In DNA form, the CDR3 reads TGCGCCAGCAGCTTGGAGGGGCTTAGCAATCAGCCCCAGCATTTT. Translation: CASSLEGLSNQPQHF.

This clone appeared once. This CDR3 is CASSRTGEGGGRGYTF. In nucleotides, the CDR3 is TGCGCCAGCAGCCGGACAGGGGAAGGGGGGGGAAGAGGCTACACCTTC. The gene calls are TRBV4-3 and TRBJ1-2; 9 bases match TRBD1. The CDR3 has 16 amino acids. After removal of 4 bases from V and 8 bases from J, the junction contained 14 bases not matched to a gene. From germline, CDR1 is LGHNA and CDR2 YSLEER.

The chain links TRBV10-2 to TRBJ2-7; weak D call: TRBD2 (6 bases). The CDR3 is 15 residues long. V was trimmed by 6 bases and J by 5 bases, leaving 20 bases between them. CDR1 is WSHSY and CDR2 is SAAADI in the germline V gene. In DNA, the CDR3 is TGCGCCAGCAGAGGTTCCGGGACTCCCAGAGACGAGCAGTACTTC. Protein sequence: CASRGSGTPRDEQYF.

The CDR3, as DNA: TGTGCCAGCAGAAGACTAGCGTCCGCCGAGACCCAGTACTTC. Amino acids: CASRRLASAETQYF. The V call is TRBV2, the J call TRBJ2-5; 8 bases are shared with TRBD2. The CDR3 runs 14 residues. The V segment lost 6 bases and the J segment 5 bases; nucleotides outside the gene matches: 8. Looked up from germline, CDR1 is SNHLY and CDR2 is FYNNEI.

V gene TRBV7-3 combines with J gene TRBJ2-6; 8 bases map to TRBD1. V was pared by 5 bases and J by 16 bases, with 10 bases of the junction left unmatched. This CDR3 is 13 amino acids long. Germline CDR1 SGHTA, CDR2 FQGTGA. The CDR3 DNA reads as TGTGCCAGCAGCGATGGACAGGGTCTTAGTCTGACTTTC. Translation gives CASSDGQGLSLTF.

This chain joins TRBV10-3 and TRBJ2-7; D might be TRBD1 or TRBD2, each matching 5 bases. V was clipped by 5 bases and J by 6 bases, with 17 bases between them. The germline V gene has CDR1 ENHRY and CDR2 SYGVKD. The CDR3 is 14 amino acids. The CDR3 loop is CAISTGTLRSEQYF. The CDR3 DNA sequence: TGTGCCATCAGTACCGGGACCCTTCGGAGCGAGCAGTACTTC.

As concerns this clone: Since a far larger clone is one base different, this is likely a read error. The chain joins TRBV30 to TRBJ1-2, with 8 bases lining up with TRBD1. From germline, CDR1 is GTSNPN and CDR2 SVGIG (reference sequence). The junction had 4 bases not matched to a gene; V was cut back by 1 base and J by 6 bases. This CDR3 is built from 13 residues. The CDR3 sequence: CAWSADREDGYTF. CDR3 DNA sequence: TGTGCCTGGAGTGCGGACAGGGAGGATGGCTACACCTTC.

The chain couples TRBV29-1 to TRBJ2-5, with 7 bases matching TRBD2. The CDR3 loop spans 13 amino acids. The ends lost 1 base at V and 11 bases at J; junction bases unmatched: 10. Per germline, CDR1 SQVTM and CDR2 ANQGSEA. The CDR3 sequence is CSVEGEGRLRQYF. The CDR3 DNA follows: TGCAGCGTTGAAGGGGAGGGTCGGCTTAGGCAGTACTTC. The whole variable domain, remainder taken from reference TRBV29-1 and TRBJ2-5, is SAVISQKPSRDICQRGTSLTIQCQVDSQVTMMFWYRQQPGQSLTLIATANQGSEATYESGFVIDKFPISRPNLTFSTLTVSNMSPEDSSIYLCSVEGEGRLRQYFGPGTRLLVL.

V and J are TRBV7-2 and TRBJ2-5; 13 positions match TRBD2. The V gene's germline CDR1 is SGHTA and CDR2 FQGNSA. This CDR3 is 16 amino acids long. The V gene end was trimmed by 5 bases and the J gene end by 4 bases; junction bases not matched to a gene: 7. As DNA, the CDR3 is TGTGCCAGCAGCAAACGGACTAGCGGGAGCCGAGAGACCCAGTACTTC. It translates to CASSKRTSGSRETQYF.

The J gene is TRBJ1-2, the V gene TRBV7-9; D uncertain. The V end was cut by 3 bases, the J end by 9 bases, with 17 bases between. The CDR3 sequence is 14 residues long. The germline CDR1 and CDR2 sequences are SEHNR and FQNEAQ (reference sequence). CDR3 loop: CASSFPEGGESYTF. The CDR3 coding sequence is TGTGCCAGCAGCTTTCCGGAGGGCGGAGAAAGCTACACCTTC.